This T cell receptor (beta chain) was identified during a study of synovial regulatory T cells in juvenile arthritis. About the research overall: Treatments: a few naive, six or seven methotrexate, one methotrexate plus infliximab, one unknown.

Note on this clone: Its antigen is unidentified.

General study findings and limits: Synovial Teff and blood CPL repertoires partially overlapped with iaTreg TCR repertoires, which were largely patient-private.

Patients were aged median around 12 years with disease lasting median about 7 years. The data were produced by immunoSEQ multiplex PCR, yet TCRdb's version contains in-frame clones alone and is incomplete. Recorded here are approximately 9,800 clones; the top ten clones represent around 0.72%. This CDR3 region has 15 residues. There is no recorded DNA. Germline V lookup: CDR1 SGHTA, CDR2 FQGNSA. The source is a donor aged 2 to 35 with juvenile idiopathic arthritis. The gene calls are TRBV7-2 and TRBJ1-2; the D call from TCRdb, TRBD1, cannot be confirmed without DNA. The sequencing input was Treg cells from blood. The sample's subset: remaining (HLA-DR-negative) circulating blood Treg cells. CDR3: CASSSQGAANYGYTF.